This passage covers 25 T cell receptor beta chains from one sample sequenced in a study of ipilimumab plus nivolumab after autologous stem cell transplantation. Method: immunoSEQ multiplex PCR; TCRdb's copy keeps in-frame clones and lacks some. The table records around 9,300 clones, approximately 74% of them present only once. This specimen was PBMCs, taken in a trial of ipilimumab plus nivolumab as post-transplant consolidation. These receptors were collected from a female donor with multiple myeloma.

The CDR3 protein is CASRDDGGNTEAFF. DNA of the CDR3: TGTGCCAGCAGGGATGACGGAGGGAACACTGAAGCTTTCTTT. The V and J genes are TRBV2 and TRBJ1-1; D uncertain. Germline loops: CDR1 SNHLY, CDR2 FYNNEI. This CDR3 has 14 residues. V was shortened by 6 bases and J by 1 base, with 12 bases between the two germline ends. The full variable domain, in which reference TRBV2 and TRBJ1-1 provide the parts outside the CDR3, is EPEVTQTPSHQVTQMGQEVILRCVPISNHLYFYWYRQILGQKVEFLVSFYNNEISEKSEIFDDQFSVERPDGSNFTLKIRSTKLEDSAMYFCASRDDGGNTEAFFGQGTRLTVV.

This clone was counted between two and nine times. The chain has TRBV5-1 and TRBJ2-3; 7 positions agree with TRBD2. Germline CDR1 reads SGHRS; CDR2 reads YFSETQ. V lost 1 base and J lost 0; bases outside the gene matches: 8. The CDR3 loop spans 17 amino acids. CDR3 residues: CASSLRALAESTDTQYF. CDR3 DNA: TGCGCCAGCAGCTTGCGGGCCCTAGCGGAAAGCACAGATACGCAGTATTTT.

This CDR3 is CASSLNPSVIYEQYF. The CDR3 DNA follows: TGTGCCAGCAGCTTGAACCCAAGCGTTATCTACGAGCAGTACTTC. This rearrangement joins TRBV5-5 to TRBJ2-7; no definite D call. CDR1 and CDR2 (germline): SGHKS, YYEKEE (reference sequence). This CDR3 contains 15 residues. Trimming stripped 1 base from V and 3 bases from J, with 14 bases between.

The chain has TRBV5-1 and TRBJ1-2; 8 bases are a match to TRBD1. With 0 bases clipped from V and 7 bases from J, the junction kept 8 bases outside the gene matches. Germline V gene data show CDR1 as SGHRS and CDR2 as YFSETQ. The CDR3 length is 15 residues. DNA for the CDR3: TGCGCCAGCAGCTTGGAAAATGGACAGGGCCCTGGCTACACCTTC. Its protein product is CASSLENGQGPGYTF.

This clone was seen a few times. V and J are TRBV28 and TRBJ1-2; D gene ambiguous. The V gene lost 6 bases and the J gene lost 4 bases, with 18 bases spanning the gap. The CDR3 is 15 residues long. CDR1 is MDHEN and CDR2 is SYDVKM in the germline V gene. CDR3 coding DNA: TGTGCCAGCAGATCAAGAACCGAGTTTATCTATGGCTACACCTTC. It is translated as CASRSRTEFIYGYTF.

This chain links TRBV28 with TRBJ1-5; the D gene is possibly TRBD1 (5 bases). This CDR3 is built from 16 residues. V was cut by 2 bases and J by 2 bases, with 13 bases left in between. The V gene's germline CDR1 is MDHEN and CDR2 SYDVKM. The CDR3 DNA sequence: TGTGCCAGCAGTTTAAGGTACGGAGGGGGCAATCAGCCCCAGCATTTT. Amino acids: CASSLRYGGGNQPQHF.

The chain is built from TRBV6-5 and TRBJ1-2; unclear D gene. The germline V gene has CDR1 MNHEY and CDR2 SVGAGI. Trimming took off 0 bases at V and 1 base at J, with 6 bases between the two ends. This CDR3 contains 14 residues. CDR3 nucleotide sequence: TGTGCCAGCAGTTACTCAGGCAGTAACTATGGCTACACCTTC. This sequence encodes CASSYSGSNYGYTF.

CDR3 residues: CASSLDGVGGPQHF. In DNA form, the CDR3 reads TGTGCCAGCAGCTTAGACGGGGTGGGGGGGCCCCAGCATTTT. The V and J genes are TRBV7-9 and TRBJ1-5, with D possibly TRBD1 on 5 matching bases. CDR1 is SEHNR and CDR2 is FQNEAQ in the germline V gene (reference sequence). CDR3 length equals 14 residues. The V gene lost 1 base and the J gene lost 9 bases, with 13 bases spanning the gap. The variable domain in full, with the rest retrieved from reference TRBV7-9 and TRBJ1-5, is DTGVSQNPRHKITKRGQNVTFRCDPISEHNRLYWYRQTLGQGPEFLTYFQNEAQLEKSRLLSDRFSAERPKGSFSTLEIQRTEQGDSAMYLCASSLDGVGGPQHFGDGTRLSIL.

The rearrangement links TRBV19 to TRBJ2-3; 11 bases align to TRBD1. The CDR3 runs 14 residues. From germline, CDR1 is LNHDA and CDR2 SQIVND (reference sequence). Germline trimming cut 5 bases from V and 6 bases from J; bases unmatched to any gene: 4. The CDR3 DNA sequence: TGTGCCAGTAGTCCGCGGGACAGGGGGGATACGCAGTATTTT. Its protein product is CASSPRDRGDTQYF. Filled out from reference TRBV19 and TRBJ2-3, the complete variable domain reads DGGITQSPKYLFRKEGQNVTLSCEQNLNHDAMYWYRQDPGQGLRLIYYSQIVNDFQKGDIAEGYSVSREKKESFPLTVTSAQKNPTAFYLCASSPRDRGDTQYFGPGTRLTVL.

By sample fraction, this clone is medium-sized. The genes are TRBV9 and TRBJ2-7; the match to TRBD2 covers 11 bases. Germline V gene lookup returns CDR1 SGDLS and CDR2 YYNGEE. CDR3 size: 14 residues. After removal of 3 bases from V and 7 bases from J, the junction contained 6 bases not matched to a gene. The CDR3 sequence is CASSAGLAAVEQYF. The CDR3 DNA reads as TGTGCCAGCAGCGCGGGACTAGCGGCGGTAGAGCAGTACTTC. Full variable domain (missing parts from reference TRBV9 and TRBJ2-7): DSGVTQTPKHLITATGQRVTLRCSPRSGDLSVYWYQQSLDQGLQFLIQYYNGEERAKGNILERFSAQQFPDLHSELNLSSLELGDSALYFCASSAGLAAVEQYFGPGTRLTVT.

This chain connects TRBV19 to TRBJ1-1, with a weak D call TRBD1 (5 bases). Trimming stripped 7 bases from V and 3 bases from J, with 21 bases between. Germline CDR1 is LNHDA and CDR2 is SQIVND (reference sequence). The CDR3 length is 16 residues. The CDR3 loop is CASTTQSLRADTEAFF. The CDR3 DNA reads as TGTGCCAGTACCACCCAGTCCCTCAGGGCGGACACTGAAGCTTTCTTT.

The chain links TRBV6-5 to TRBJ2-1; weak D call: TRBD2 (5 bases). CDR1 and CDR2 (germline): MNHEY, SVGAGI. CDR3 length: 12 residues. With 4 bases removed from V and 10 bases from J, the gap between germline ends came to 11 bases. In DNA, the CDR3 is TGTGCCAGCAGTTTACCGGGCGGGGAGCAGTTCTTC. Residues: CASSLPGGEQFF.

The J gene is TRBJ1-1, the V gene TRBV11-3; D gene uncertain. Per germline, CDR1 SGHNT and CDR2 YENEEA. Deletions cut 1 base from V and 1 base from J, with 4 bases between. The CDR3 has 13 residues. The chain's CDR3 is CASSLAPNTEAFF. CDR3 in DNA: TGTGCCAGCAGCTTAGCTCCGAACACTGAAGCTTTCTTT.

The chain employs TRBV5-4 and TRBJ2-3; 14 bases line up with TRBD2. Germline CDR1 reads SGHNT; CDR2 reads YYREEE (reference sequence). Trimming took 7 bases from V and 3 from J; bases not matched to a gene: 7. The CDR3 has 16 amino acids. The CDR3 is CASRGTSGSPTDTQYF. The CDR3 DNA follows: TGTGCCAGCCGAGGGACTAGCGGGAGCCCAACAGATACGCAGTATTTT.

The rearrangement uses TRBV27 and TRBJ1-6; D is ambiguous. The CDR3 sequence is 15 residues long. The ends were cut back, 3 bases at V and 10 bases at J, with 16 bases in the middle. Per germline, CDR1 MNHEY and CDR2 SMNVEV (reference sequence). CDR3 amino acids: CASSLNSGLYSPLHF. In DNA form, the CDR3 reads TGTGCCAGCAGTTTGAATTCCGGCCTATACTCACCCCTCCACTTT.

About this clone itself: Other nucleotide sequences in the sample specify the same CDR3. The V call is TRBV29-1, the J call TRBJ1-5; maybe TRBD1 (6 bases). From germline, CDR1 is SQVTM and CDR2 ANQGSEA. The CDR3 extends over 13 amino acids. Trimming left V 5 bases short and J 3 bases short, with 11 bases between. The CDR3 DNA follows: TGCAGCGTTCGGGACAACTACAATCAGCCCCAGCATTTT. Its protein product is CSVRDNYNQPQHF.

The chain couples TRBV4-1 to TRBJ2-3; D is unresolved. This CDR3 is 14 amino acids long. Germline V gene lookup returns CDR1 MGHRA and CDR2 YSYEKL. Trimming stripped 0 bases from V and 0 bases from J, with 4 bases between. The CDR3 loop reads CASSQDSSTDTQYF. The CDR3 DNA reads TGCGCCAGCAGCCAAGACTCCAGCACAGATACGCAGTATTTT.

The chain recombines TRBV6-1 with TRBJ1-1; 7 positions agree with TRBD1. The CDR3 runs to 15 residues. V gave up 7 bases and J gave up 1 base; unmatched junction bases: 9. The germline V gene encodes CDR1 MNHNS and CDR2 SASEGT. In DNA form, the CDR3 reads TGTGCCAGCACCAAGACAGGGATGAGGAACACTGAAGCTTTCTTT. Amino acids: CASTKTGMRNTEAFF.

By sample fraction, this clone is medium-sized. The chain is built from TRBV9 and TRBJ2-5; D not certain. Deletions cut 0 bases from V and 2 bases from J, with 14 bases between. This CDR3 comprises 16 residues. Germline CDR1 is SGDLS and CDR2 is YYNGEE. The CDR3 region is CASSVVPGEVQETQYF. For the CDR3, the DNA is TGTGCCAGCAGCGTAGTTCCGGGCGAGGTACAAGAGACCCAGTACTTC.

As regards this clone: The junction departs from the called germline gene at one end, perhaps through a read error. J is TRBJ1-1 and V is TRBV27, with D uncertain. This CDR3 has 12 residues. CDR1 and CDR2 from the germline V gene are MNHEY and SMNVEV (reference sequence). The chain's CDR3 is CASSYPNAEAFF. The CDR3 DNA reads TGTGCCAGCAGTTACCCGAACGCTGAAGCTTTCTTT.

The J gene is TRBJ2-7, the V gene TRBV6-4; D unclear. Germline CDR1 is MRHNA and CDR2 is SNTAGT. The CDR3 runs to 14 residues. V was clipped by 5 bases and J by 2 bases, with 13 bases between them. The CDR3 protein is CASSYGKKPYEQYF. The CDR3 DNA sequence: TGTGCCAGCAGTTACGGTAAGAAGCCCTACGAGCAGTACTTC.

The chain employs TRBV21-1 and TRBJ2-1; the tabulated D call, TRBD2, remains unverified against the DNA. TRBV21-1 is given as a pseudogene. This CDR3 is built from 16 residues. The CDR3 sequence is CASSKGLAVAYNEQFF. In nucleotides, the CDR3 is TGTGCCAGCAGCAAAGGACTAGCGGTGGCCTACAATGAGCAGTTCTTC.

This rearrangement joins TRBV19 to TRBJ2-7; D perhaps matches TRBD2 (6 bases). V lost 5 bases to trimming and J lost 2 bases, with 19 bases between them. Germline V gene sequence: CDR1 LNHDA, CDR2 SQIVND (reference sequence). This CDR3 comprises 16 residues. CDR3 residues: CASSPVVGRGTYEQYF. DNA of the CDR3: TGTGCCAGTAGTCCCGTGGTCGGGCGGGGAACCTACGAGCAGTACTTC.

The chain uses TRBV11-2 and TRBJ2-7, with 14 bases that match TRBD2. The CDR3 has 14 amino acids. With V trimmed by 5 bases and J by 6 bases, 3 bases remained unmatched. CDR1 and CDR2 (germline): SGHAT, FQNNGV. Written as DNA, the CDR3 is TGTGCCAGCAGCCTGGGACTAGCGGGAGTCGAGCAGTACTTC. Translated: CASSLGLAGVEQYF.

The table lists this clone with a count of one. The V gene is TRBV6-5, the J gene TRBJ1-2; D is perhaps TRBD1 (5 bases). V was cut by 2 bases and J by 0 bases, with 7 bases left in between. Germline V gene sequence: CDR1 MNHEY, CDR2 SVGAGI. This CDR3 is built from 14 residues. The CDR3 loop reads CASSYRDANYGYTF. CDR3 coding DNA: TGTGCCAGCAGTTACCGGGACGCTAACTATGGCTACACCTTC.